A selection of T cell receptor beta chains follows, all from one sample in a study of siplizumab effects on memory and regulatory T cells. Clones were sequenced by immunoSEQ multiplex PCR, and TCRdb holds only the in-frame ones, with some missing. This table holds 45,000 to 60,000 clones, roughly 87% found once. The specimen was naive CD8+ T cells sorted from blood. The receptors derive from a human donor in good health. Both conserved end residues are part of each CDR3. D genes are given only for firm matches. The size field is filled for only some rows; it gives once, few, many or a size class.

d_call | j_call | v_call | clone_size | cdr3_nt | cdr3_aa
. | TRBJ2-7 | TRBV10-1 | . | TGCGCCAGCAGTGCAGGCTACGAGCAGTACTTC | CASSAGYEQYF
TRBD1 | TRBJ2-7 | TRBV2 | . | TGTGCCAGCAGAGCAGGGACAGGGGCCTACGAGCAGTACTTC | CASRAGTGAYEQYF
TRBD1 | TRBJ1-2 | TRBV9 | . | TGTGCCAGCAGCGTAGCGGGACAGGGGGCTGGTGGCTACACCTTC | CASSVAGQGAGGYTF
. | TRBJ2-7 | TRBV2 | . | TGTGCCAGCAGCGTATTACAGGGTTCAGAAAGCTCCTACGAGCAGTACTTC | CASSVLQGSESSYEQYF
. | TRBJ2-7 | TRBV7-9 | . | TGTGCCAGCAGCCTGATCGGTGAGCAGTACTTC | CASSLIGEQYF
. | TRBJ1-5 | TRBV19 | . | TGTGCCAGTAGTATAGATCACAGTAGCAATCAGCCCCAGCATTTT | CASSIDHSSNQPQHF
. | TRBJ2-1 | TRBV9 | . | TGTGCCAGCAGCGTAGAACCCCTGGGATACAATGAGCAGTTCTTC | CASSVEPLGYNEQFF
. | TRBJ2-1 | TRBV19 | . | TGTGCCAGTAGTATTAGTTCCCACAATGAGCAGTTCTTC | CASSISSHNEQFF
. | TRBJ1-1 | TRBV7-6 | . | TGTGCCAGCAGCTTAGAACCGGGGTTGAACACTGAAGCTTTCTTT | CASSLEPGLNTEAFF
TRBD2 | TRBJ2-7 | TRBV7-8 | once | TGTGCCAGCACCCTAACCGCTAGCGGGAGATTGGACGAGCAGTACTTC | CASTLTASGRLDEQYF
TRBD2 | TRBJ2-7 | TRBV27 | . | TGTGCCAGCAGTTTAGGGACTAGCGGCTACGAGCAGTACTTC | CASSLGTSGYEQYF
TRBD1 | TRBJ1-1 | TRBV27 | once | TGTGCCAGCAGTTCGGACAGGTTGAACACTGAAGCTTTCTTT | CASSSDRLNTEAFF
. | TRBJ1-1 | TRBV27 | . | TGTGCCAGCAGTTTAAGGACGACTAACACTGAAGCTTTCTTT | CASSLRTTNTEAFF
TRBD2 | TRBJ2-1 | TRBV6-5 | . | TGTGCCAGCAGTTACTCGGGACTAGCGGCCCCATGGGAGCAGTTCTTC | CASSYSGLAAPWEQFF
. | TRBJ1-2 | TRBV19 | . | TGTGCCAGTAGTATAGGGAGGCAGGCCGTTGTTGGCTACACCTTC | CASSIGRQAVVGYTF
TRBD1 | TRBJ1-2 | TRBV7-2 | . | TGTGCCAGCAGCCCCCGCTTGGAGGGAGGAGGGGGCTACTATGGCTACACCTTC | CASSPRLEGGGGYYGYTF
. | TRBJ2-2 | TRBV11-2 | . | TGTGCCAGCACGGACCCTTCGAACACCGGGGAGCTGTTTTTT | CASTDPSNTGELFF
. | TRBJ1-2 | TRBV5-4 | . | TGTGCCAGCAGCGGACGGGGACACCTGGTCGACTATGGCTACACCTTC | CASSGRGHLVDYGYTF
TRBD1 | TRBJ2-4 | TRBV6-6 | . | TGTGCCAGCAGTTATGACAGGGGTCCAAACATTCAGTACTTC | CASSYDRGPNIQYF
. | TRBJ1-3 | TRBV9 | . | TGTGCCAGCAGCGTAGCCGTCTCTGGAAACACCATATATTTT | CASSVAVSGNTIYF
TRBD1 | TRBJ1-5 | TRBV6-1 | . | TGTGCCAGCAGTGACCTCGGGACAGTCGAGAGCAATCAGCCCCAGCATTTT | CASSDLGTVESNQPQHF
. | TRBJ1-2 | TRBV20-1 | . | TGCAGTGCTAGAGTACAAGGTGGCTACACCTTC | CSARVQGGYTF
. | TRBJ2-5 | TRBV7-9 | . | TGTGCCAGCAGCCTAATCCATTACTGGGAGACCCAGTACTTC | CASSLIHYWETQYF
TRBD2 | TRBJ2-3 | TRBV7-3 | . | TGTGCCAGCAGCTTGGGACTAGCGGGAGTGTCAGATACGCAGTATTTT | CASSLGLAGVSDTQYF
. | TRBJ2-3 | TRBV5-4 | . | TGTGCCAGCAGCTTGGGCGGGTTTAGCACAGATACGCAGTATTTT | CASSLGGFSTDTQYF
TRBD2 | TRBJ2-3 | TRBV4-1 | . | TGCGCCAGCAGCCAAACCGTAGCGGGGAGCACAGATACGCAGTATTTT | CASSQTVAGSTDTQYF
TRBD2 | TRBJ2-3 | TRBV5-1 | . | TGCGCCAGCAGCTTGGGACTAGCGGGATCCGATACGCAGTATTTT | CASSLGLAGSDTQYF
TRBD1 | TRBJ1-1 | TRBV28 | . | TGTGCCAGCAGTTTTCCGGGACAGGGGTTGAGAACTGAAGCTTTCTTT | CASSFPGQGLRTEAFF
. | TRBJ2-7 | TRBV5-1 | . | TGCGCCAGCAGCTTCGAAACCGGGACCCTCTCCTACGAGCAGTACTTC | CASSFETGTLSYEQYF
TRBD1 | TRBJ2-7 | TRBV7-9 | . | TGTGCCAGCAGCTCCCGACAGGGAACCTACGAGCAGTACTTC | CASSSRQGTYEQYF
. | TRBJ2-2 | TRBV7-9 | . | TGTGCCAGCAGCTACCCTAAAAAGAGGCCCTCGACCGGGGAGCTGTTTTTT | CASSYPKKRPSTGELFF
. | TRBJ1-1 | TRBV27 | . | TGTGCCAGCAGTTGGGGCGGCGGAATGAACACTGAAGCTTTCTTT | CASSWGGGMNTEAFF
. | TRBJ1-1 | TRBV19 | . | TGTGCCAGTAGCCTGGGGGGGACGACTGAAGCTTTCTTT | CASSLGGTTEAFF
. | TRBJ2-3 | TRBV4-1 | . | TGCGCCAGCAGCCTCGACACCCAGGTCACAGATACGCAGTATTTT | CASSLDTQVTDTQYF